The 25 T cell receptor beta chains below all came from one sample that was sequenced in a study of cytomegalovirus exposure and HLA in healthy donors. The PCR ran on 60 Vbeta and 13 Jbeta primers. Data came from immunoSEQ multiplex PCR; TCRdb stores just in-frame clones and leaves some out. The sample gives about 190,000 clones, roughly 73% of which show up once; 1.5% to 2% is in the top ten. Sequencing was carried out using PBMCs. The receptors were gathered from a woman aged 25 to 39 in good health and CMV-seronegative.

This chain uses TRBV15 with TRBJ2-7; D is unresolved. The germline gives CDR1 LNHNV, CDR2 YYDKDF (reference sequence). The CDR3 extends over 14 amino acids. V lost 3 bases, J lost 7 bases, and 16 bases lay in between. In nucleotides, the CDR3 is TGTGCCACCAGCAGGGATTTGACGGAGTTGGAGCAGTACTTC. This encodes CATSRDLTELEQYF.

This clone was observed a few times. The chain's CDR3 is CASSSLAHSYNEQFF. The CDR3 DNA is TGTGCCAGCAGTTCATTAGCCCACTCCTACAATGAGCAGTTCTTC. The genes are TRBV6-5 and TRBJ2-1; D is ambiguous. Germline lookup yields CDR1 MNHEY and CDR2 SVGAGI. The CDR3 spans 15 residues. Trimming stripped 4 bases from V and 0 bases from J, with 10 bases between.

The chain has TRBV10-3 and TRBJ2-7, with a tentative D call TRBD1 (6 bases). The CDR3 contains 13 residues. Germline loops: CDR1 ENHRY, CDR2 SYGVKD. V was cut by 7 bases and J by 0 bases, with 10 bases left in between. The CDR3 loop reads CAIKGDTSYEQYF. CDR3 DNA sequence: TGTGCCATCAAAGGGGACACCTCCTACGAGCAGTACTTC.

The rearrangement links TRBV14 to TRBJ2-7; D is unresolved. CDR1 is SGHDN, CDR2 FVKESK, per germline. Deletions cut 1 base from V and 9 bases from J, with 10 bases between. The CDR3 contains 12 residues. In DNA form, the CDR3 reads TGTGCCAGCAGCCAAGCATCCTTTAGGCAGTACTTC. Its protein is CASSQASFRQYF.

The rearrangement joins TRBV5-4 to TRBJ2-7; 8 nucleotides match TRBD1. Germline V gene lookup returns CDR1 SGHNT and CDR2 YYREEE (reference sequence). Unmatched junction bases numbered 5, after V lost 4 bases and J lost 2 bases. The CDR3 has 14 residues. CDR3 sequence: CASSTRTGTYEQYF. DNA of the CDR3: TGTGCCAGCAGCACCCGGACAGGGACCTACGAGCAGTACTTC.

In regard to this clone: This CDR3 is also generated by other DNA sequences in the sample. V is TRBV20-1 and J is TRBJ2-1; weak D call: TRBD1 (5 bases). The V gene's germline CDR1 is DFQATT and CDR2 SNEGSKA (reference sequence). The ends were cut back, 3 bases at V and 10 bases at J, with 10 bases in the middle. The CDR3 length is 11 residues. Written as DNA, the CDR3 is TGCAGTGCTAGGGATAACAGGGAGCAGTTCTTC. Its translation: CSARDNREQFF.

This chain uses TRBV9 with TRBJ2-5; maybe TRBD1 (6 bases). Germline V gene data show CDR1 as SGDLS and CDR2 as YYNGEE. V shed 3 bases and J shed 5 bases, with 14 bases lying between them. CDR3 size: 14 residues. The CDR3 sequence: CASSARGLEETQYF. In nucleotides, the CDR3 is TGTGCCAGCAGCGCCAGGGGTCTTGAGGAGACCCAGTACTTC.

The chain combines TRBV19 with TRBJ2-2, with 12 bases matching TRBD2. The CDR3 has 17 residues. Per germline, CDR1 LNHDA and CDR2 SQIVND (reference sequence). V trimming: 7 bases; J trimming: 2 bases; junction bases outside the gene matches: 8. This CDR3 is CASTTGLAGTNTGELFF. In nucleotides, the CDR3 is TGTGCCAGTACCACAGGACTAGCGGGGACTAACACCGGGGAGCTGTTTTTT.

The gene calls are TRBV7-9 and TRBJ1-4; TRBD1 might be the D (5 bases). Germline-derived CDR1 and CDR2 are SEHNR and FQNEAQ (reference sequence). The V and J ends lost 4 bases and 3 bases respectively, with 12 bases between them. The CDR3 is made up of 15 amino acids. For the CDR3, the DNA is TGTGCCAGCAGCTCGCACCGGGGGTCTAATGAAAAACTGTTTTTT. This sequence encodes CASSSHRGSNEKLFF.

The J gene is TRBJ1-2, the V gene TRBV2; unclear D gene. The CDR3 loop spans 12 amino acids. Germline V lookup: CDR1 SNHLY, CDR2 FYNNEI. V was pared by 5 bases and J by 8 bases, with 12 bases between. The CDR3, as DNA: TGTGCCAGCAGTCTACACTACGAGGGCTACACCTTC. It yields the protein CASSLHYEGYTF.

The CDR3, as DNA: TGTGCCAGCAGCCAAAGCACAGATACGCAGTATTTT. This gives the protein CASSQSTDTQYF. The chain joins TRBV13 to TRBJ2-3; D uncertain. V lost 5 bases, J lost 0 bases, and 3 bases lay in between. The CDR3 is 12 amino acids. Germline V gene data show CDR1 as PRHDT and CDR2 as FYEKMQ (reference sequence).

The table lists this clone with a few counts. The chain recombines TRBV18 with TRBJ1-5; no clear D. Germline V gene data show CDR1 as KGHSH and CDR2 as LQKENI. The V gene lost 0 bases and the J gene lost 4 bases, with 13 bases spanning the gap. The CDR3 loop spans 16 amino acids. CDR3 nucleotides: TGTGCCAGCTCACCACCCGGAGGCCAACCAAATCAGCCCCAGCATTTT. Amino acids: CASSPPGGQPNQPQHF.

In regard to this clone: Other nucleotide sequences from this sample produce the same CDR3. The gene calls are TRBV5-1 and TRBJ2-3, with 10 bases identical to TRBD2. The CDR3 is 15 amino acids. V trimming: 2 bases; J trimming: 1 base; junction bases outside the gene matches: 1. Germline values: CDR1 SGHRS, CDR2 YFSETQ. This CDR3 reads CASSLAGGGTDTQYF. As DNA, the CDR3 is TGCGCCAGCAGCTTAGCGGGGGGGGGCACAGATACGCAGTATTTT.

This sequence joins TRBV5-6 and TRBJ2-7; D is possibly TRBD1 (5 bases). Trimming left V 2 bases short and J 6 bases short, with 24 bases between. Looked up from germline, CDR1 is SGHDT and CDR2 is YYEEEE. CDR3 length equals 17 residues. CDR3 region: CASSLFSNPRGYAEQYF. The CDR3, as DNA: TGTGCCAGCAGCTTATTTTCTAATCCTAGGGGCTACGCCGAGCAGTACTTC.

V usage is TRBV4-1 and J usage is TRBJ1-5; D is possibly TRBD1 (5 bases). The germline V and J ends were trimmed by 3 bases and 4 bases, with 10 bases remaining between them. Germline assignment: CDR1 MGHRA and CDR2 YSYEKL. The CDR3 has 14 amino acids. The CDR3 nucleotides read TGCGCCAGCAGCCACCAGGGAGGGAATCAGCCCCAGCATTTT. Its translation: CASSHQGGNQPQHF.

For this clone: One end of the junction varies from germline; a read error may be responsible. CDR3 coding DNA: TGTGCCAGCAGCTTAGGGGAGGGGGGGCATGAGCAGCTCTTC. Its protein is CASSLGEGGHEQLF. The rearrangement uses TRBV7-9 and TRBJ2-1; the D gene is possibly TRBD2 (7 bases). From germline, CDR1 is SEHNR and CDR2 FQNEAQ (reference sequence). There are 14 residues in the CDR3. Variable domain in full (rest from reference TRBV7-9 and TRBJ2-1): DTGVSQNPRHKITKRGQNVTFRCDPISEHNRLYWYRQTLGQGPEFLTYFQNEAQLEKSRLLSDRFSAERPKGSFSTLEIQRTEQGDSAMYLCASSLGEGGHEQLFGPGTRLTVL.

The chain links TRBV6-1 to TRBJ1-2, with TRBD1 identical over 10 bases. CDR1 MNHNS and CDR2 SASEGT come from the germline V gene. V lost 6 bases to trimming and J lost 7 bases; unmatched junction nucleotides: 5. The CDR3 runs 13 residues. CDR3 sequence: CASSSDRGLGYTF. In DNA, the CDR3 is TGTGCCAGCAGCTCCGACAGGGGGCTTGGCTACACCTTC.

For the CDR3, the DNA is TGTGCCTGGAGTCCAAGTAGCTACGAGCAGTACTTC. As protein: CAWSPSSYEQYF. The chain employs TRBV30 and TRBJ2-7; no firm D call. Germline V gene data show CDR1 as GTSNPN and CDR2 as SVGIG (reference sequence). The CDR3 is 12 amino acids. Trimming shortened V by 2 bases and J by 3 bases, and 8 bases separated the two germline ends.

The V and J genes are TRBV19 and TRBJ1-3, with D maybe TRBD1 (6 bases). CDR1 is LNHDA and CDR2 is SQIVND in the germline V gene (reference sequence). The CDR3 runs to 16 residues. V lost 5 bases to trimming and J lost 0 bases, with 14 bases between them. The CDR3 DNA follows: TGTGCCAGTAGTTACGGACAGTTCGCCTCTGGAAACACCATATATTTT. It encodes CASSYGQFASGNTIYF.

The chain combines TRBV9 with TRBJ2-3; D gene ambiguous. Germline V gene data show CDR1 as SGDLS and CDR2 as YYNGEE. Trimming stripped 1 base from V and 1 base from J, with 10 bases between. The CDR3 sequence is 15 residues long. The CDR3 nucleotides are TGTGCCAGCAGCGTAAATCTTCGGGGCACAGATACGCAGTATTTT. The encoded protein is CASSVNLRGTDTQYF.

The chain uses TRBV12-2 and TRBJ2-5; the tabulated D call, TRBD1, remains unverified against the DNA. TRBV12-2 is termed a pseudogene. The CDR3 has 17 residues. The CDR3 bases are TGTGCAAGTCGCTTAGATGGTTTGGGCAGGGGGGTAGAGACCCAGTACTTC. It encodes CASRLDGLGRGVETQYF.

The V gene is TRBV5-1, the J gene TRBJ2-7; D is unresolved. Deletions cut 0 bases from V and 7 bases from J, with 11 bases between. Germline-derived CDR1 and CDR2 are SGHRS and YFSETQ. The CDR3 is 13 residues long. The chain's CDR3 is CASSLVVAREQYF. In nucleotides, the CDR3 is TGCGCCAGCAGCTTGGTGGTAGCAAGGGAGCAGTACTTC.

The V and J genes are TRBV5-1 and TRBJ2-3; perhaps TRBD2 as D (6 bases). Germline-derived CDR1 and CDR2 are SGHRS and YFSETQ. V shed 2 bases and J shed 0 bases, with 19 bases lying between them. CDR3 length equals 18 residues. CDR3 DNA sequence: TGCGCCAGCAGCTTAACACCGGGACTTAGGCGGAGCACAGATACGCAGTATTTT. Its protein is CASSLTPGLRRSTDTQYF.

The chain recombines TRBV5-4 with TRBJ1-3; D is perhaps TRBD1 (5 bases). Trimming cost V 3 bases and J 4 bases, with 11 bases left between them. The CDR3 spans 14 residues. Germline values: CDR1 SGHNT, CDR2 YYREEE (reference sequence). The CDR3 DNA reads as TGTGCCAGCAGCTATCGGGGGTTAGGAAACACCATATATTTT. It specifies CASSYRGLGNTIYF.

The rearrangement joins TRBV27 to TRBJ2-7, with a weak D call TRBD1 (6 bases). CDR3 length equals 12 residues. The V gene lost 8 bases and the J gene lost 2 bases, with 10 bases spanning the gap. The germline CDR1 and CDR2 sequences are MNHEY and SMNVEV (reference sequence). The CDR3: CASGKGAYEQYF. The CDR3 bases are TGTGCCAGCGGGAAGGGGGCCTACGAGCAGTACTTC.